This TCR beta chain comes out of a study of T cell clonotyping in hematopoietic cell transplantation. Study at large: Recipient samples before transplant were obtained post-cytoreduction.

About this clone: Its target is not known.

Findings of the study overall: Few recipient clonotypes overlapped donors; over 97% were de novo at given depth. Pathologically expanded recipient clonotypes increased progressively from day 30 to day 180 as diversity fell. Higher Inverse Simpson Index values in graft donor and pretransplant recipient predicted broader posttransplant TCR diversity.

V lost 4 bases and J 11 bases, leaving 15 bases between the germline ends. The germline V gene has CDR1 MNHEY and CDR2 SMNVEV (reference sequence). The CDR3 has 14 residues. Method: immunoSEQ multiplex PCR; TCRdb's copy keeps in-frame clones and lacks some. The sample has approximately 26,000 clones, 84% seen once. Time point meaning: recipient sample about 28 days before transplant, after cytoreduction. The clonotype comes from a woman aged 55-70 years with acute myeloid leukemia. Some clones in this sample may be carry-over from other donors' samples. The gene calls are TRBV27 and TRBJ1-6, with D perhaps TRBD1 (6 bases). The specimen comprised peripheral blood mononuclear cells, sampled before stem cell transplant. The CDR3 loop reads CASSSTGLGAPLHF. CDR3 bases: TGTGCCAGCAGTTCCACAGGGCTCGGTGCACCCCTCCACTTT.